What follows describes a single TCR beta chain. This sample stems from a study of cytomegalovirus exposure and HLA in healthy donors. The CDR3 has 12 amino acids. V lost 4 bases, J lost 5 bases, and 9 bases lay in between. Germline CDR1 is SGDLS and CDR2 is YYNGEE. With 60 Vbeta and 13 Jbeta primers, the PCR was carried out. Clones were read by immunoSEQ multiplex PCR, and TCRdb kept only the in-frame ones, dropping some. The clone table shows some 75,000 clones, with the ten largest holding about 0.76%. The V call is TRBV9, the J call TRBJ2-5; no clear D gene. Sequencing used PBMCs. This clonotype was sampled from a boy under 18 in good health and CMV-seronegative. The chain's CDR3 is CASSIDAETQYF. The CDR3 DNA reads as TGTGCCAGCAGCATAGACGCGGAGACCCAGTACTTC.